The T cell receptor (beta chain) under discussion was sequenced for a study of human T cells and chemical hapten exposure. This clonotype has more than one count but fewer than ten. The antigen is unknown. Stated time point: pre-sensitization, week 0. Treatment given: therapeutic diphenylcyclopropenone sensitization with weekly scalp DPC. Extraction yielded total RNA from whole blood (unfractionated). Study-level results: Every donor had alopecia, and their immune response may therefore differ from healthy people's.

Unique molecular identifiers were attached to individual cDNA molecules within the library. A single record per CDR3 protein comes from TCRdb applying MiXCR to the RACE reads. The top ten clones hold around 8% of a sample with about 300,000 distinct CDR3 sequences, 5.5% of them seen once. Sequencing used whole blood, obtained in connection with sensitization to the hapten diphenylcyclopropenone (DPC). The TCR sequence derives from a woman between 18 and 30 years old with alopecia areata. Some clones in this sample may be carry-over from other donors' samples.

This CDR3 is CASSLRSRGAFSKNIQYF. CDR3 bases: TGTGCCAGCAGTTTGAGATCCCGGGGGGCCTTTTCCAAAAACATTCAGTACTTC. The genes are TRBV28 and TRBJ2-4, with D perhaps TRBD2 (7 bases). CDR3 length: 18 amino acids. V shed 3 bases and J shed 2 bases, with 20 bases lying between them. The V gene's germline CDR1 is MDHEN and CDR2 SYDVKM.